These 27 T cell receptor beta chains were all obtained from the same sample, sequenced in a study of T cell changes during pregnancy in multiple sclerosis (dated by TCRdb to 2018 to 2020). The library was prepared using the immunoSEQ multiplex PCR assay. In TCRdb, the immuneACCESS table is reduced to in-frame sequences with V and J assigned. These tables do not hold every clone; where another copy was compared, an unresolved V gene accounts for under half, and the others remain unexplained. The sample records about 40,000 clones, around 92% of which are singletons. The top ten constitute 0.5% of the sample. This specimen consisted of CD4+ T cells from peripheral blood mononuclear cells, obtained in the second trimester of pregnancy. These receptors were collected from a female donor in good health, enrolled as a control in a pregnancy study.

As concerns this clone: A junction end diverges from the germline sequence, so it may reflect a read error. The same CDR3 can be traced to other DNA sequences in this sample. The rearrangement joins TRBV11-2 to TRBJ1-1; D is unclear. This CDR3 comprises 18 residues. CDR1 and CDR2 from the germline V gene are SGHAT and FQNNGV. The DNA of the CDR3 is TGTGCCAGCAGCCCCGCCCGTGAGGGATTTAGATCCAACACTGAGGCTTTCTTT. Amino acids: CASSPAREGFRSNTEAFF.

This chain joins TRBV5-6 and TRBJ2-3; no reliable D call. Trimming took 4 bases from V and 2 from J, leaving 17 bases between them. The germline gives CDR1 SGHDT, CDR2 YYEEEE. This CDR3 comprises 16 residues. The CDR3 loop is CASSLYPGGPTDTQYF. The DNA of the CDR3 is TGTGCCAGCAGCCTCTATCCTGGCGGTCCCACAGATACGCAGTATTTT.

The CDR3 loop reads CASSSGTGFYLETQYF. In DNA form, the CDR3 reads TGCGCCAGCAGCTCCGGGACAGGGTTTTACCTAGAGACCCAGTACTTC. The V call is TRBV5-1, the J call TRBJ2-5; the match to TRBD1 covers 9 bases. The length of the CDR3 is 16 residues. Germline V gene lookup returns CDR1 SGHRS and CDR2 YFSETQ. The trim removed 3 bases at V and 4 bases at J, leaving 10 bases unmatched.

The chain links TRBV9 to TRBJ2-5; tentatively, D is TRBD2 (6 bases). V was trimmed by 4 bases and J by 1 base, leaving 11 bases between them. CDR1 is SGDLS and CDR2 is YYNGEE in the germline V gene. CDR3 size: 14 residues. Here the CDR3 DNA reads TGTGCCAGCAGCACTGGGACTTTCCAAGAGACCCAGTACTTC. Translated, it gives CASSTGTFQETQYF.

This chain joins TRBV14 and TRBJ2-1; 12 bases fit TRBD2. This CDR3 has 16 residues. J gave up 8 bases and V 6 bases, and 11 bases lay outside the gene matches. Germline lookup yields CDR1 SGHDN and CDR2 FVKESK. CDR3 amino acids: CASRNLGLAGFYEQFF. The DNA for the CDR3 is TGTGCCAGCAGGAACCTCGGACTAGCGGGATTCTATGAGCAGTTCTTC.

The V gene is TRBV6-5, the J gene TRBJ1-3, with 9 bases lining up with TRBD1. V was clipped by 5 bases and J by 10 bases; unmatched bases: 9. Germline CDR1 and CDR2: MNHEY and SVGAGI. The CDR3 extends over 14 amino acids. The CDR3, as DNA: TGTGCCAGCAGTACGGGACAGGGAGCAACTACCATATATTTT. The encoded protein is CASSTGQGATTIYF.

The J gene is TRBJ1-3, the V gene TRBV30; no clear D. V was shortened by 7 bases and J by 4 bases, with 8 bases between the two germline ends. The germline V gene encodes CDR1 GTSNPN and CDR2 SVGIG (reference sequence). The CDR3 contains 11 residues. The CDR3 DNA is TGTGCCTACGGGGAGGGAAACACCATATATTTT. Encoded protein: CAYGEGNTIYF. Full variable domain (remainder filled in from reference TRBV30 and TRBJ1-3): SQTIHQWPATLVQPVGSPLSLECTVEGTSNPNLYWYRQAAGRGLQLLFYSVGIGQISSEVPQNLSASRPQDRQFILSSKKLLLSDSGFYLCAYGEGNTIYFGEGSWLTVV.

The V and J genes are TRBV7-3 and TRBJ2-1; D is undetermined. This CDR3 contains 17 residues. Germline V lookup: CDR1 SGHTA, CDR2 FQGTGA. V dropped 0 bases and J dropped 7 bases, with 19 bases sitting between them. The CDR3 loop reads CASSLTPLLTQANEQFF. CDR3 sequence (DNA): TGTGCCAGCAGCTTAACTCCTCTACTTACCCAGGCGAATGAGCAGTTCTTC. The complete variable domain, with remaining parts taken from reference TRBV7-3 and TRBJ2-1, reads GAGVSQTPSNKVTEKGKYVELRCDPISGHTALYWYRQSLGQGPEFLIYFQGTGAADDSGLPNDRFFAVRPEGSVSTLKIQRTERGDSAVYLCASSLTPLLTQANEQFFGPGTRLTVL.

The V and J genes are TRBV7-2 and TRBJ2-1; the match to TRBD2 covers 7 bases. Looked up from germline, CDR1 is SGHTA and CDR2 is FQGNSA. CDR3 length: 18 amino acids. J was trimmed by 10 bases and V by 0 bases; bases with no gene match: 18. The CDR3 DNA sequence: TGTGCCAGCAGCTTAGCGCTAACGGGGGGAGGGCCGATCCGCGAGCAGTTCTTC. Protein sequence: CASSLALTGGGPIREQFF.

This chain uses TRBV27 with TRBJ2-7, with D perhaps TRBD2 (6 bases). In germline, CDR1 is MNHEY, CDR2 SMNVEV (reference sequence). The CDR3 spans 14 residues. V shed 6 bases and J shed 2 bases, with 14 bases lying between them. The CDR3 sequence: CASRELGGTYEQYF. In DNA form, the CDR3 reads TGTGCCAGCAGGGAGCTCGGGGGTACCTACGAGCAGTACTTC.

In this sample, this clone turned up once. The rearrangement joins TRBV7-3 to TRBJ2-1; 13 bases map to TRBD2. Unmatched junction bases numbered 4, after V lost 1 base and J lost 4 bases. Per the germline V gene, CDR1 is SGHTA and CDR2 is FQGTGA. The CDR3 spans 17 residues. The CDR3 DNA follows: TGTGCCAGCAGCTTAAGCCGGACTAGCGGGAGATACAATGAGCAGTTCTTC. It codes for CASSLSRTSGRYNEQFF. The complete variable domain, with remaining parts taken from reference TRBV7-3 and TRBJ2-1, reads GAGVSQTPSNKVTEKGKYVELRCDPISGHTALYWYRQSLGQGPEFLIYFQGTGAADDSGLPNDRFFAVRPEGSVSTLKIQRTERGDSAVYLCASSLSRTSGRYNEQFFGPGTRLTVL.

The rearrangement uses TRBV4-2 and TRBJ2-7, with 11 bases matching TRBD2. This CDR3 has 13 residues. From germline, CDR1 is LGHNA and CDR2 YNFKEQ. The CDR3 nucleotides are TGTGCCAGCAGCCAGACCATAGCGGGAGGGCTTAGTGTC. Translating it yields CASSQTIAGGLSV.

The chain has TRBV5-1 and TRBJ1-2; 7 nucleotides agree with TRBD1. Germline-derived CDR1 and CDR2 are SGHRS and YFSETQ. The CDR3 runs 16 residues. V lost 1 base, J lost 4 bases, and 10 bases stayed unmatched. The CDR3 region is CASSLSGTDLLYGYTF. The CDR3 nucleotides are TGCGCCAGCAGCTTGTCCGGGACAGACTTACTCTATGGCTACACCTTC.

The chain couples TRBV28 to TRBJ1-5; no firm D call. The germline V gene has CDR1 MDHEN and CDR2 SYDVKM. This CDR3 has 15 residues. Deletions cut 4 bases from V and 4 bases from J, with 14 bases between. CDR3 in DNA: TGTGCCAGCAGTTCTTTCGGTGAGCCGAATCAGCCCCAGCATTTT. Its translation: CASSSFGEPNQPQHF.

The table lists this clone with a count of one. The V and J genes are TRBV7-2 and TRBJ1-1; D is perhaps TRBD1 (5 bases). CDR1 and CDR2 (germline): SGHTA, FQGNSA. The V gene lost 2 bases and the J gene lost 1 base, with 11 bases spanning the gap. The CDR3 sequence is 15 residues long. DNA of the CDR3: TGTGCCAGCAGCTTATTTGGGCAGGGGAACACTGAAGCTTTCTTT. It encodes CASSLFGQGNTEAFF. The whole variable domain, remainder taken from reference TRBV7-2 and TRBJ1-1, is GAGVSQSPSNKVTEKGKDVELRCDPISGHTALYWYRQSLGQGLEFLIYFQGNSAPDKSGLPSDRFSAERTGGSVSTLTIQRTQQEDSAVYLCASSLFGQGNTEAFFGQGTRLTVV.

This chain uses TRBV19 with TRBJ2-7; 12 bases are shared with TRBD2. V dropped 5 bases and J dropped 4; count of bases not matched to a gene: 6. The CDR3 has 15 residues. Germline loops: CDR1 LNHDA, CDR2 SQIVND (reference sequence). CDR3 residues: CASSAVTSGSYEQYF. The CDR3 DNA follows: TGTGCCAGTAGTGCCGTGACTAGCGGGAGTTACGAGCAGTACTTC. Together with reference TRBV19 and TRBJ2-7, the CDR3 gives the full variable domain: DGGITQSPKYLFRKEGQNVTLSCEQNLNHDAMYWYRQDPGQGLRLIYYSQIVNDFQKGDIAEGYSVSREKKESFPLTVTSAQKNPTAFYLCASSAVTSGSYEQYFGPGTRLTVT.

The chain combines TRBV5-1 with TRBJ2-6; D possibly corresponds to TRBD1 (5 bases). Germline V gene data show CDR1 as SGHRS and CDR2 as YFSETQ. Trimming left V 0 bases short and J 0 bases short, with 7 bases between. The CDR3 has 16 residues. The CDR3 bases are TGCGCCAGCAGCTTGGAGGGGTCCTCTGGGGCCAACGTCCTGACTTTC. Translated, it gives CASSLEGSSGANVLTF.

The chain couples TRBV4-1 to TRBJ1-1, with D possibly being TRBD1 (5 bases). Germline V gene lookup returns CDR1 MGHRA and CDR2 YSYEKL. The V end lost 1 base, the J end lost 6 bases, and 27 bases lay between the germline ends. The CDR3 extends over 19 amino acids. CDR3 DNA sequence: TGCGCCAGCAGCCAAGTGGTGGTAAGGGCTGGGGCTCGTCGCGCTGAAGCTTTCTTT. Its protein is CASSQVVVRAGARRAEAFF.

The chain recombines TRBV7-8 with TRBJ2-1; 7 nucleotides match TRBD1. Germline V gene lookup returns CDR1 SGHVS and CDR2 FQNEAQ. This CDR3 is built from 15 residues. The V and J ends lost 4 bases and 9 bases, in that order; junction bases with no gene match: 12. CDR3 residues: CASSSLLTGIPEQFF. CDR3 nucleotides: TGTGCCAGCAGCTCCCTCTTGACAGGGATTCCTGAGCAGTTCTTC.

The chain joins TRBV5-1 to TRBJ2-3; TRBD1 matches at 9 bases. The germline V gene encodes CDR1 SGHRS and CDR2 YFSETQ. V shed 3 bases and J 0 bases; nucleotides not matched to a gene: 5. This CDR3 contains 16 residues. CDR3: CASSYRGQGSTDTQYF. The CDR3 nucleotides read TGCGCCAGCAGCTACAGAGGACAGGGGAGCACAGATACGCAGTATTTT.

This clone has only one observation. The chain is built from TRBV6-1 and TRBJ1-4, with 7 positions matching TRBD1. CDR1 and CDR2 from the germline V gene are MNHNS and SASEGT. Trimming removed 11 bases from V and 7 bases from J; junction bases left unmatched: 10. The CDR3 spans 13 residues. The CDR3 bases are TGTGCCGGAGGACAGGAGGTTTTTGAAAAACTGTTTTTT. Translating it yields CAGGQEVFEKLFF.

The CDR3 bases are TGTGCCAGCACCCCAGGGGTTGATCGCACTGAAGCTTTCTTT. Translating gives CASTPGVDRTEAFF. This chain connects TRBV7-8 to TRBJ1-1, with D perhaps matching TRBD1 (6 bases). The CDR3 is 14 amino acids. With 7 bases removed from V and 4 bases from J, the gap between germline ends came to 16 bases. Per germline, CDR1 SGHVS and CDR2 FQNEAQ. The full variable domain, completed using reference TRBV7-8 and TRBJ1-1, is GAGVSQSPRYKVAKRGQDVALRCDPISGHVSLFWYQQALGQGPEFLTYFQNEAQLDKSGLPSDRFFAERPEGSVSTLKIQRTQQEDSAVYLCASTPGVDRTEAFFGQGTRLTVV.

V usage is TRBV5-1 and J usage is TRBJ2-2; 11 nucleotides align to TRBD1. Losses at the gene ends were 0 bases for V and 1 base for J; bases not matched to a gene: 8. The CDR3 has 19 residues. Germline CDR1 is SGHRS and CDR2 is YFSETQ. The CDR3 reads CASSLAGTGGDRNTGELFF. The CDR3 DNA sequence: TGCGCCAGCAGCTTGGCTGGGACAGGGGGAGACCGGAACACCGGGGAGCTGTTTTTT. Full variable domain (missing parts from reference TRBV5-1 and TRBJ2-2): KAGVTQTPRYLIKTRGQQVTLSCSPISGHRSVSWYQQTPGQGLQFLFEYFSETQRNKGNFPGRFSGRQFSNSRSEMNVSTLELGDSALYLCASSLAGTGGDRNTGELFFGEGSRLTVL.

The CDR3 protein is CASSIGAGERYGYTF. The CDR3 nucleotides read TGTGCCAGTAGTATAGGAGCAGGGGAACGCTATGGCTACACCTTC. The J gene is TRBJ1-2, the V gene TRBV19, with D possibly matching TRBD1 (6 bases). Trimming left V 1 base short and J 4 bases short, with 13 bases between. This CDR3 region has 15 residues. Germline-derived CDR1 and CDR2 are LNHDA and SQIVND (reference sequence).

V gene TRBV30 combines with J gene TRBJ2-5; 10 bases align to TRBD2. Germline values: CDR1 GTSNPN, CDR2 SVGIG (reference sequence). This CDR3 has 15 residues. J was trimmed by 5 bases and V by 3 bases; bases with no gene match: 9. The CDR3 nucleotides read TGTGCCTGGAGGCAGAAGCGGGGGGGCGGGGAGACCCAGTACTTC. Encoded protein: CAWRQKRGGGETQYF.

The J gene is TRBJ2-7, the V gene TRBV5-1; TRBD1 is a possible D gene (9 bases). Germline assignment: CDR1 SGHRS and CDR2 YFSETQ. CDR3 length: 16 residues. V was trimmed by 4 bases and J by 2 bases, leaving 19 bases between them. The DNA for the CDR3 is TGCGCCAGCAGCCCCGGGGGGGACAGGGTAACCTACGAGCAGTACTTC. Its protein is CASSPGGDRVTYEQYF.

CDR3 DNA sequence: TGTGCCAGAAGCTTGGGGGGCCCCCAGGCGAAGGGGGAGACCCAGTACTTC. It specifies CARSLGGPQAKGETQYF. The rearrangement uses TRBV5-3 and TRBJ2-5, with D possibly matching TRBD1 (5 bases). TRBV5-3 is noted as an ORF with a role that remains uncertain. This CDR3 has 17 amino acids. Trimming shortened V by 0 bases and J by 5 bases, and 20 bases separated the two germline ends.